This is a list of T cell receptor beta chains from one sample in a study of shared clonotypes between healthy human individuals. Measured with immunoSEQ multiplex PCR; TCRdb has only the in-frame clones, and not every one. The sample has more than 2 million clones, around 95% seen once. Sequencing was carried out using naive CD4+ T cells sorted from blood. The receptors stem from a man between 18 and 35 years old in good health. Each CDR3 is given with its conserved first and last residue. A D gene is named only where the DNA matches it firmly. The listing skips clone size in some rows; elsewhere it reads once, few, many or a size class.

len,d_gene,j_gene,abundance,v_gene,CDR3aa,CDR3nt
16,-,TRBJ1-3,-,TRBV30,CAWSVLYGRSGNTIYF,TGTGCCTGGAGTGTACTTTACGGCAGATCTGGAAACACCATATATTTT
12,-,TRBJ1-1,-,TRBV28,CASLAQGGEAFF,TGTGCCAGTCTCGCCCAGGGCGGTGAAGCTTTCTTT
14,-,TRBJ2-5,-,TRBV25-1,CASSELRRGETQYF,TGTGCCAGCAGTGAATTGCGTCGAGGAGAGACCCAGTACTTC
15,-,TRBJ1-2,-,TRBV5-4,CASSRAQGEMNGYTF,TGTGCCAGCAGCCGGGCACAGGGTGAAATGAATGGCTACACCTTC
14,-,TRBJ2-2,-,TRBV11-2,CASSLGQNTGELFF,TGTGCCAGCAGCTTGGGACAGAACACCGGGGAGCTGTTTTTT
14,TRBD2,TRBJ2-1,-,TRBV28,CASSPGLAYNEQFF,TGTGCCAGCAGCCCGGGACTAGCCTACAATGAGCAGTTCTTC
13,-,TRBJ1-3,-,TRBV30,CAWSVQMGNTIYF,TGTGCCTGGAGTGTGCAGATGGGAAACACCATATATTTT
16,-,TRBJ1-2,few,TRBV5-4,CASSLEAGQPNYGYTF,TGTGCCAGCAGCTTGGAGGCGGGACAACCTAACTATGGCTACACCTTC
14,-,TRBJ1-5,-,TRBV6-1,CASRRQGVNQPQHF,TGTGCCAGCAGGCGGCAGGGAGTCAATCAGCCCCAGCATTTT
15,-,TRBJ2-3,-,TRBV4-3,CASSQAPTSTDTQYF,TGCGCCAGCAGCCAAGCACCCACTAGCACAGATACGCAGTATTTT
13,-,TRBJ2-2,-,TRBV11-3,CASSSQETGELFF,TGTGCCAGCAGCTCCCAGGAGACCGGGGAGCTGTTTTTT
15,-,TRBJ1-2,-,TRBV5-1,CASSLAPDVGSGYTF,TGCGCCAGCAGCTTGGCTCCCGACGTTGGTAGCGGCTACACCTTC
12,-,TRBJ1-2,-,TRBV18,CASSPGQYGYTF,TGTGCCAGCTCACCGGGGCAGTATGGCTACACCTTC
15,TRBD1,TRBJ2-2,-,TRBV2,CASRVDRGRIGELFF,TGTGCCAGCAGAGTCGACAGGGGGCGCATCGGGGAGCTGTTTTTT
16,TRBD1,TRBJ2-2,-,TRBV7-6,CASSSATGAATGELFF,TGTGCCAGCAGCTCAGCGACAGGGGCAGCCACCGGGGAGCTGTTTTTT
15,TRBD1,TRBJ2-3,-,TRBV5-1,CASSLEGAKTDTQYF,TGCGCCAGCAGCTTGGAGGGGGCAAAGACAGATACGCAGTATTTT
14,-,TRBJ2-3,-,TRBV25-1,CASSEFRRTDTQYF,TGTGCCAGCAGTGAATTCCGGCGGACAGATACGCAGTATTTT
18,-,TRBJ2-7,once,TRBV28,CASRGRGYQRGLSYEQYF,TGTGCCAGCAGGGGCCGGGGATACCAACGGGGGTTATCCTACGAGCAGTACTTC
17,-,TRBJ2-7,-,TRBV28,CASSVIGWDLSSYEQYF,TGTGCCAGCAGTGTTATTGGGTGGGACTTGAGCTCCTACGAGCAGTACTTC
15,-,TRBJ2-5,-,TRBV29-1,CSATAWGRNQETQYF,TGCAGCGCAACCGCTTGGGGACGAAACCAAGAGACCCAGTACTTC
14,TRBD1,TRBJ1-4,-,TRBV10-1,CASSPGQKTEKLFF,TGCGCCAGCAGCCCGGGACAGAAGACGGAAAAACTGTTTTTT
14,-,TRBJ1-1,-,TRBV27,CASSLSDGNTEAFF,TGTGCCAGCAGTTTATCGGATGGGAACACTGAAGCTTTCTTT
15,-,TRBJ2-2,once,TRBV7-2,CASSLPTWYTGELFF,TGTGCCAGCAGCTTACCGACATGGTACACCGGGGAGCTGTTTTTT
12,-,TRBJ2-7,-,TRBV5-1,CASSSQDYEQYF,TGCGCCAGCAGCTCCCAGGATTACGAGCAGTACTTC
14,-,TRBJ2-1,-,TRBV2,CASSEDYPKGEQFF,TGTGCCAGCAGTGAGGACTACCCCAAGGGTGAGCAGTTCTTC
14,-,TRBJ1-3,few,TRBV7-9,CASSATTGKEPIYF,TGTGCCAGCAGCGCAACCACGGGGAAAGAGCCCATATATTTT
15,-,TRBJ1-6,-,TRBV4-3,CASSRDTSYNSPLHF,TGCGCCAGCAGCCGCGACACCTCCTATAATTCACCCCTCCACTTT
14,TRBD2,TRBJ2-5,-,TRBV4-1,CASSQVLRGETQYF,TGCGCCAGCAGCCAAGTCCTGCGGGGGGAGACCCAGTACTTC
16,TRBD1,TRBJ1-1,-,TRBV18,CASSPLLRDRDTEAFF,TGTGCCAGCTCACCATTACTACGGGACAGGGACACTGAAGCTTTCTTT
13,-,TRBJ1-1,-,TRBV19,CATSGVTNTEAFF,TGTGCCACCTCTGGGGTCACGAACACTGAAGCTTTCTTT
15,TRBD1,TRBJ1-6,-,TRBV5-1,CASSGGTGSNSPLHF,TGCGCCAGCAGCGGCGGGACAGGGTCCAATTCACCCCTCCACTTT
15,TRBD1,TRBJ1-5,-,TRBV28,CASTVTGGATQPQHF,TGTGCCAGCACCGTTACAGGGGGCGCAACCCAGCCCCAGCATTTT
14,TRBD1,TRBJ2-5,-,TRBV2,CASSDTGGGETQYF,TGTGCCAGCAGTGATACAGGGGGCGGTGAGACCCAGTACTTC
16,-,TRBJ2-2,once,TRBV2,CASSARGPANTGELFF,TGTGCCAGCAGTGCCCGGGGCCCCGCGAACACCGGGGAGCTGTTTTTT
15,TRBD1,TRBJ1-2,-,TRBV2,CASRPTGTGLYGYTF,TGTGCCAGCAGGCCTACCGGGACAGGTCTCTATGGCTACACCTTC
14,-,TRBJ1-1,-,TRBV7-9,CASSPQAGNTEAFF,TGTGCCAGCAGCCCCCAAGCCGGGAACACTGAAGCTTTCTTT
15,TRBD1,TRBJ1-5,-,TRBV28,CASSYRGKGNQPQHF,TGTGCCAGCAGTTACAGGGGAAAGGGCAATCAGCCCCAGCATTTT
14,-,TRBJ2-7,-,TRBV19,CASSTGRGRYEQYF,TGTGCCAGTAGTACCGGAAGGGGGAGATACGAGCAGTACTTC
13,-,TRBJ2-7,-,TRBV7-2,CASSLTTAYEQYF,TGTGCCAGCAGCTTAACTACTGCCTACGAGCAGTACTTC
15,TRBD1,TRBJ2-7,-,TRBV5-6,CASSLVTGGPYEQYF,TGTGCCAGCAGCTTGGTAACAGGGGGACCCTACGAGCAGTACTTC
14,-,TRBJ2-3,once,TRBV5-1,CASSPGRITDTQYF,TGCGCCAGCAGCCCTGGACGGATTACAGATACGCAGTATTTT
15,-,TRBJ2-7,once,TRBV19,CASSTALSMTYEQYF,TGTGCCAGTAGCACGGCCCTGAGTATGACCTACGAGCAGTACTTC
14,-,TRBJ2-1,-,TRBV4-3,CASSQFLAYNEQFF,TGCGCCAGCAGCCAATTTTTAGCTTACAATGAGCAGTTCTTC
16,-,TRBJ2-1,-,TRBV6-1,CASSEGRESSYNEQFF,TGTGCCAGCAGTGAGGGCCGCGAAAGCTCCTACAATGAGCAGTTCTTC
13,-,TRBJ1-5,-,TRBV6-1,CASRGNSNQPQHF,TGTGCCAGCAGGGGAAATAGCAATCAGCCCCAGCATTTT
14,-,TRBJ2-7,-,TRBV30,CAWSTGNVAYEQYF,TGTGCCTGGAGTACAGGTAACGTCGCCTACGAGCAGTACTTC
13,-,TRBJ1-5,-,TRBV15,CATSKAWNQPQHF,TGTGCCACCAGCAAAGCATGGAATCAGCCCCAGCATTTT
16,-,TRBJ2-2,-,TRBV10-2,CASSGGRERNTGELFF,TGCGCCAGCAGTGGAGGCAGGGAAAGGAACACCGGGGAGCTGTTTTTT
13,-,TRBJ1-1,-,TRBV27,CASSLVRDTEAFF,TGTGCCAGCAGTTTAGTAAGGGACACTGAAGCTTTCTTT
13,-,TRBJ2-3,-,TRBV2,CASRSGSTDTQYF,TGTGCCAGCAGAAGCGGGAGCACAGATACGCAGTATTTT
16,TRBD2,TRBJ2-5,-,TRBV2,CASSERGLAGGQTQYF,TGTGCCAGCAGTGAGAGGGGACTAGCGGGGGGGCAGACCCAGTACTTC
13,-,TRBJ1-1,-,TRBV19,CASTTGGNTEAFF,TGTGCCAGTACTACCGGGGGGAACACTGAAGCTTTCTTT